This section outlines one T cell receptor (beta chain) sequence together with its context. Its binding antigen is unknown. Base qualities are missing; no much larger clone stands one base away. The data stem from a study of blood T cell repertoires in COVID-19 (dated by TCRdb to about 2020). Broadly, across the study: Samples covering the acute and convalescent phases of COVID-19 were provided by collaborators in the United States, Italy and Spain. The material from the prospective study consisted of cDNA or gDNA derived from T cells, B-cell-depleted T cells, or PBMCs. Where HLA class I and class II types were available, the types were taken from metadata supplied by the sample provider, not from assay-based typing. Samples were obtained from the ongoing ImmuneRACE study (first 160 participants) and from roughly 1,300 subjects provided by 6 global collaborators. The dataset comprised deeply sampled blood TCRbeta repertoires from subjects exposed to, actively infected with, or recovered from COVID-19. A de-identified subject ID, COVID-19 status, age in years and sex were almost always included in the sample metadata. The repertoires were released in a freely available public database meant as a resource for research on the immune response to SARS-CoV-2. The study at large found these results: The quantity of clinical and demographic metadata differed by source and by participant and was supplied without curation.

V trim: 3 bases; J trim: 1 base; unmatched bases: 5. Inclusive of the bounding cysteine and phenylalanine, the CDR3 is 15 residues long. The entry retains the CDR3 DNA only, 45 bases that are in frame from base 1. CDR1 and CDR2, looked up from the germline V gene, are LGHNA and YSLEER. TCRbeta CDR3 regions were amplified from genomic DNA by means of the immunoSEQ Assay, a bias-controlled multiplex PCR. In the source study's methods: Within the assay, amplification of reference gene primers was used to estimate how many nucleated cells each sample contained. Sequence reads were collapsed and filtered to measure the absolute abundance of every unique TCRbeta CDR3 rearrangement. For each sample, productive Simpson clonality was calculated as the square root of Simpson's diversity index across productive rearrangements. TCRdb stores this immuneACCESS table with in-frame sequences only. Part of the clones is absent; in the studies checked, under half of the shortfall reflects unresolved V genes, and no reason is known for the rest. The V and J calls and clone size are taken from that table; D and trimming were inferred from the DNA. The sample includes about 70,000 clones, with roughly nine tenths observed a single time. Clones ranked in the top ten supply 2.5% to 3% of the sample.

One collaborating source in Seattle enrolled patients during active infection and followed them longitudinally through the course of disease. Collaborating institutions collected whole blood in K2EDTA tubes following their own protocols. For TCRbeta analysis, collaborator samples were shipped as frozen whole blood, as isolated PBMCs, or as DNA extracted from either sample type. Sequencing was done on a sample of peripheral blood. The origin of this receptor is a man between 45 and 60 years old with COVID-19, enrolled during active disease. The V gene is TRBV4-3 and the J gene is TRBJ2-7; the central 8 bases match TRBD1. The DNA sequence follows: TGCGCCAGCAGCCAGGGGACAGGCTTTTCCTACGAGCAGTACTTC. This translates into CASSQGTGFSYEQYF.